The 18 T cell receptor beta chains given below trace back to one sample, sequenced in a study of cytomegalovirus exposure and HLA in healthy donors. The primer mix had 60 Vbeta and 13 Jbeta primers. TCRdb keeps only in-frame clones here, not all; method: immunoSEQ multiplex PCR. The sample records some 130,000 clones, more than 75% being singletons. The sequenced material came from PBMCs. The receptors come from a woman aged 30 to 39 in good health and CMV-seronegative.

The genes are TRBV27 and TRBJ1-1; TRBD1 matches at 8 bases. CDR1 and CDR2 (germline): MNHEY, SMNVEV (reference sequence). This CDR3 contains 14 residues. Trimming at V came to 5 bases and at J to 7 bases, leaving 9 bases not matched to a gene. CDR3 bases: TGTGCCAGCAGTGCTACAGGGGGGTTGTATGAAGCTTTCTTT. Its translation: CASSATGGLYEAFF.

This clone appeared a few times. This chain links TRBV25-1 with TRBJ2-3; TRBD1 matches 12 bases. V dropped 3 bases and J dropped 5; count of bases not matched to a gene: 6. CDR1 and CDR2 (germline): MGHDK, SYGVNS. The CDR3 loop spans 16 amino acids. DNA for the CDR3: TGTGCCAGCAGTGAGGGGGGACAGGGGGCACAAGATACGCAGTATTTT. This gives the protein CASSEGGQGAQDTQYF.

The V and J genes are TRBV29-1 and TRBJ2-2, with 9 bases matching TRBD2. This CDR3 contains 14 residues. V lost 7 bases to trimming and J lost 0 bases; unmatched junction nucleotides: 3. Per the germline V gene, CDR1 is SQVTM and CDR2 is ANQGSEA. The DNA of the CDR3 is TGCAGCGGGGGACTAGCTTCGAACACCGGGGAGCTGTTTTTT. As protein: CSGGLASNTGELFF.

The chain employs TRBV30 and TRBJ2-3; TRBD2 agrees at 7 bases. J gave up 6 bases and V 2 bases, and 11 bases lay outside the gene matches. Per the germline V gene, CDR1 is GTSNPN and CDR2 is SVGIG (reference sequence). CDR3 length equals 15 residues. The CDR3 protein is CAWSSEAGPWDTQYF. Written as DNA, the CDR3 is TGTGCCTGGAGTTCAGAAGCGGGACCATGGGATACGCAGTATTTT.

The CDR3 DNA reads as TGTGCCAGCAGTACAGGGTTCACTGAAGCTTTCTTT. It yields the protein CASSTGFTEAFF. This chain joins TRBV6-6 and TRBJ1-1, with D tentatively TRBD1 (6 bases). V lost 5 bases to trimming and J lost 4 bases, with 8 bases between them. Germline V gene data show CDR1 as MNHNY and CDR2 as SVGAGI (reference sequence). This CDR3 has 12 amino acids.

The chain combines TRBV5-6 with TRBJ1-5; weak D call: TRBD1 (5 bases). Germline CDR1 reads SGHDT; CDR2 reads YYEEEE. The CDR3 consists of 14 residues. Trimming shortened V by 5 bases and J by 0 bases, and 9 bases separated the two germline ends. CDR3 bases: TGTGCCAGCAGACGACAGTATAGCAATCAGCCCCAGCATTTT. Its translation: CASRRQYSNQPQHF.

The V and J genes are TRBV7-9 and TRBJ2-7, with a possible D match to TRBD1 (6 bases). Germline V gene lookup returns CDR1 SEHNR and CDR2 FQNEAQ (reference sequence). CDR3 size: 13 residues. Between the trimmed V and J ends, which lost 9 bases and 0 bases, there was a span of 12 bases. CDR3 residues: CASRDTNSYEQYF. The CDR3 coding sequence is TGTGCCAGTCGGGACACCAACTCCTACGAGCAGTACTTC.

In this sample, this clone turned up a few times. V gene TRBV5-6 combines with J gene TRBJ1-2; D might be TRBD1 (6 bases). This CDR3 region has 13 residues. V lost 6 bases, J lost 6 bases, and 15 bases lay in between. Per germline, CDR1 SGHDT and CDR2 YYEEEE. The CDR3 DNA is TGTGCCAGCATCCTGGGGGGGGCTGATGGCTACACCTTC. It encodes CASILGGADGYTF.

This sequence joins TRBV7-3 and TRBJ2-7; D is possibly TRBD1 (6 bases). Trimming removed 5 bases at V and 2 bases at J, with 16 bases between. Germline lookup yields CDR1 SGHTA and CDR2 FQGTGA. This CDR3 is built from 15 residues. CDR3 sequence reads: CASSRGQGFPYEQYF. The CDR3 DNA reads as TGTGCCAGCAGCAGAGGGCAGGGGTTTCCCTACGAGCAGTACTTC.

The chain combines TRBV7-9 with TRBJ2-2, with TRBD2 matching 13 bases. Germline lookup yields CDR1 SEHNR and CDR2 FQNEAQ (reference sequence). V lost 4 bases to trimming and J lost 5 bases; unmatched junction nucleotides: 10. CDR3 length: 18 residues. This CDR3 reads CASSSRRTSGRHTGELFF. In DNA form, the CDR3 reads TGTGCCAGCAGCTCCCGCCGGACTAGCGGGAGACATACCGGGGAGCTGTTTTTT.

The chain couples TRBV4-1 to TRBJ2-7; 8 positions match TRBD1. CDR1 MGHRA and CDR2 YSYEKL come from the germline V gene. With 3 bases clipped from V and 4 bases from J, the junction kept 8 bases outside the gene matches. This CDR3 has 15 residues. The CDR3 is CASSQMRDRRYEQYF. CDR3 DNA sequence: TGCGCCAGCAGCCAGATGAGGGACAGGCGATACGAGCAGTACTTC.

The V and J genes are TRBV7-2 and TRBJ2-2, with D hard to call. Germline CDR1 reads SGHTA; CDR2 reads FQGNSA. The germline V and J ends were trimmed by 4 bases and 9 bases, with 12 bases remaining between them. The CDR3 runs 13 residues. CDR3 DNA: TGTGCCAGCAGCTCCCCGAGGCATTGGGAGCTGTTTTTT. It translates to CASSSPRHWELFF.

In DNA form, the CDR3 reads TGTGCCAGCAGCTTAAACAGGGGGCTCAGGCAAGAGACCCAGTACTTC. Translated, it gives CASSLNRGLRQETQYF. The rearrangement links TRBV5-6 to TRBJ2-5; 9 positions match TRBD1. J was trimmed by 2 bases and V by 2 bases; bases with no gene match: 7. Germline CDR1 reads SGHDT; CDR2 reads YYEEEE. The CDR3 runs to 16 residues.

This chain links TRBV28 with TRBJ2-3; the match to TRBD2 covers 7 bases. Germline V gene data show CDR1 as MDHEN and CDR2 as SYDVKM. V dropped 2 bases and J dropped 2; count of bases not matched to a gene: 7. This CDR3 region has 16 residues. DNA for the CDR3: TGTGCCAGCAGTTTAGGCGGGAGTGGACCCACAGATACGCAGTATTTT. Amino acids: CASSLGGSGPTDTQYF.

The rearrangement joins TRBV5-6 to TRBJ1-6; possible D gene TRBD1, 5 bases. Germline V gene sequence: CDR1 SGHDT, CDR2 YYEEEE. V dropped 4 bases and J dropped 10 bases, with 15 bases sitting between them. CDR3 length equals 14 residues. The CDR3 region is CASSPGWGESPLHF. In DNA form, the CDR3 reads TGTGCCAGCAGCCCGGGCTGGGGGGAATCACCCCTCCACTTT.

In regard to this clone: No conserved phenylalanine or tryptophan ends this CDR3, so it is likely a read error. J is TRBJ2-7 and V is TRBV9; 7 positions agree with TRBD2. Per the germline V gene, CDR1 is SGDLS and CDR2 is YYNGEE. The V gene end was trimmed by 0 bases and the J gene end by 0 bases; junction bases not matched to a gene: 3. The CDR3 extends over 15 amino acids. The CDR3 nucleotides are TGTGCCAGCAGCGTAGGCGGGGGATTCTCCTACGAGCAGTACCTC. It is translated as CASSVGGGFSYEQYL.

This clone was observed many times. CDR3 bases: TGTGCCAGCAGTTCAGTTGGACTCGACAGGGGAACAACCGAGCAGTACTTC. Protein sequence: CASSSVGLDRGTTEQYF. The V call is TRBV25-1, the J call TRBJ2-7; TRBD1 matches at 8 bases. V was pared by 5 bases and J by 6 bases, with 18 bases of the junction left unmatched. CDR3 size: 17 residues. Germline-derived CDR1 and CDR2 are MGHDK and SYGVNS.

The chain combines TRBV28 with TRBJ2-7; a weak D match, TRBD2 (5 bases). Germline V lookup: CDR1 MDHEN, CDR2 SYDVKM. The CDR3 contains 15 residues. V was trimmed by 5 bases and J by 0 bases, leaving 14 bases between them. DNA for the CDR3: TGTGCCAGCAGTGTTATGGCGGGTACCTCCTACGAGCAGTACTTC. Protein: CASSVMAGTSYEQYF. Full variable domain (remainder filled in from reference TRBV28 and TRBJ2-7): DVKVTQSSRYLVKRTGEKVFLECVQDMDHENMFWYRQDPGLGLRLIYFSYDVKMKEKGDIPEGYSVSREKKERFSLILESASTNQTSMYLCASSVMAGTSYEQYFGPGTRLTVT.